This TCR beta chain was sequenced in a study of T-cell memory formation after mild COVID-19. It was 5'RACE with constant-segment primers that produced the TCR alpha and TCR beta cDNA libraries, which carried sample barcodes and UMIs. MiXCR was run by TCRdb on the 5' RACE reads, yielding one entry per CDR3 protein. The sample has 250,000 to 350,000 distinct CDR3 sequences, around 15% seen once. Germline loops: CDR1 SNHLY, CDR2 FYNNEI. The CDR3 runs to 14 residues. The germline V and J ends were trimmed by 3 bases and 10 bases, with 13 bases remaining between them. This clonotype was counted between two and nine times.

This receptor was taken from a man aged 18 to 35 who had mild COVID-19 (a few samples of this study predate the infection). Cell type and time point are not known. Specimen: PBMCs or a T cell subset sorted from them (not recorded which). The chain recombines TRBV2 with TRBJ1-6; D is unresolved. Here the CDR3 reads CASSDRILPSPLHF. CDR3 sequence (DNA): TGTGCCAGCAGTGACCGGATTCTGCCATCACCCCTCCACTTT.